This T cell receptor beta chain was captured in a study of blood T cell repertoires in COVID-19. At the level of the study: In each case, the material was cDNA or gDNA derived from T cells, B-cell-depleted T cells, or PBMCs.

V lost 4 bases and J lost 1, with 13 bases in between. Germline CDR1 LGHNA, CDR2 YNFKEQ. This CDR3 region has 16 residues. Participants spanned ages about 18 to 90 years and resided in around 25 US areas. Cohorts were based on clinical histories the participants reported. In the authors' workflow: The authors estimated nucleated cell counts from reference gene primer amplification. Assay used: immunoSEQ multiplex PCR; TCRdb lists only in-frame clones, some missing. Clonal size and the V and J genes are those of that table, whereas D and trimming came from the DNA. The sample consists of 450,000 to 500,000 clones, more than 85% of them appearing once.

This clonotype was obtained from a woman aged 60-70 years who had recovered from COVID-19. This chain connects TRBV4-2 to TRBJ2-2; D perhaps matches TRBD2 (6 bases). Input material: PBMCs or T cells enriched from blood (not recorded which). As DNA, the CDR3 is TGTGCCAGCAGCCTCCATGGGCGGGGGAACACCGGGGAGCTGTTTTTT. Its protein is CASSLHGRGNTGELFF.